Each of the 27 T cell receptor beta chains below was sequenced from the same sample in a study of blood T cell repertoires in COVID-19. Produced via immunoSEQ multiplex PCR; TCRdb's table is partial and in-frame only. The sample lists tens of thousands of clones, 83% seen once, with over 15% in the top ten. Sequencing was performed on peripheral blood. These receptors were obtained from a woman between 55 and 75 years old with acute or convalescent COVID-19.

V is TRBV7-9 and J is TRBJ1-2; unclear D gene. Germline CDR1 and CDR2: SEHNR and FQNEAQ (reference sequence). V gave up 4 bases and J gave up 3 bases, with 3 bases separating them. The CDR3 has 11 amino acids. Here the CDR3 reads CASSSYYGYTF. CDR3 coding DNA: TGTGCCAGCAGCTCCTACTATGGCTACACCTTC.

This chain links TRBV10-3 with TRBJ1-1; D perhaps matches TRBD1 (6 bases). Per the germline V gene, CDR1 is ENHRY and CDR2 is SYGVKD. V gave up 6 bases and J gave up 4 bases, with 15 bases separating them. The CDR3 is 14 amino acids. The DNA of the CDR3 is TGTGCCATCAGGGAATTCTTAGGGGGCACTGAAGCTTTCTTT. Translating it yields CAIREFLGGTEAFF.

The chain is built from TRBV4-2 and TRBJ2-3, with a possible D match to TRBD2 (5 bases). Germline V gene data show CDR1 as LGHNA and CDR2 as YNFKEQ. V was trimmed by 3 bases and J by 6 bases, leaving 16 bases between them. The CDR3 covers 15 residues. CDR3 sequence reads: CASSQRTPQTDTQYF. The CDR3 region has the DNA TGTGCCAGCAGCCAGCGGACTCCCCAAACCGATACGCAGTATTTT.

This chain connects TRBV7-9 to TRBJ2-1, with 7 bases aligning to TRBD1. The V and J ends lost 6 bases and 4 bases, in that order; junction bases with no gene match: 12. CDR3 length equals 16 residues. The V gene's germline CDR1 is SEHNR and CDR2 FQNEAQ (reference sequence). The CDR3 DNA sequence: TGTGCCAGCAGTCAAACAGACAGGGCCTTTTACAATGAGCAGTTCTTC. Translating gives CASSQTDRAFYNEQFF.

This clone was detected once. The rearrangement joins TRBV15 to TRBJ2-6; 9 bases align to TRBD1. This CDR3 is built from 17 residues. The V gene end was trimmed by 8 bases and the J gene end by 0 bases; junction bases not matched to a gene: 8. Per germline, CDR1 LNHNV and CDR2 YYDKDF (reference sequence). The CDR3 protein is CATDRDRASSGANVLTF. The CDR3 DNA is TGTGCCACCGACAGGGACAGGGCATCCTCTGGGGCCAACGTCCTGACTTTC. The full variable domain, with the rest looked up from reference TRBV15 and TRBJ2-6, is DAMVIQNPRYQVTQFGKPVTLSCSQTLNHNVMYWYQQKSSQAPKLLFHYYDKDFNNEADTPDNFQSRRPNTSFCFLDIRSPGLGDTAMYLCATDRDRASSGANVLTFGAGSRLTVL.

This chain links TRBV6-6 with TRBJ2-7, with D possibly matching TRBD2 (5 bases). This CDR3 contains 14 residues. V gave up 4 bases and J gave up 6 bases, with 16 bases separating them. CDR1 is MNHNY and CDR2 is SVGAGI in the germline V gene (reference sequence). The CDR3 loop is CASSFGLAMGEQYF. The CDR3 bases are TGTGCCAGCAGTTTCGGACTCGCGATGGGCGAGCAGTACTTC.

The V gene is TRBV7-8, the J gene TRBJ2-1; 11 bases map to TRBD2. CDR1 is SGHVS and CDR2 is FQNEAQ in the germline V gene. This CDR3 region has 16 residues. V gave up 1 base and J gave up 7 bases; unmatched junction bases: 6. Written as DNA, the CDR3 is TGTGCCAGCAGCTTAGGAGTAGCGGGGGGGCAGAATGAGCAGTTCTTC. Translating it yields CASSLGVAGGQNEQFF. Based on the CDR3 plus reference TRBV7-8 and TRBJ2-1, the full variable domain is GAGVSQSPRYKVAKRGQDVALRCDPISGHVSLFWYQQALGQGPEFLTYFQNEAQLDKSGLPSDRFFAERPEGSVSTLKIQRTQQEDSAVYLCASSLGVAGGQNEQFFGPGTRLTVL.

V and J are TRBV2 and TRBJ1-2, with 7 bases fitting TRBD1. CDR3 length equals 16 residues. Per germline, CDR1 SNHLY and CDR2 FYNNEI. Losses at the gene ends were 10 bases for V and 3 bases for J; bases not matched to a gene: 17. The CDR3 DNA is TGTGCCACCCAAGGGGGCAGGGGGAGAAGAGACTATGGCTACACCTTC. It translates to CATQGGRGRRDYGYTF.

The V call is TRBV4-1, the J call TRBJ2-3; TRBD2 agrees at 8 bases. CDR3 length: 17 amino acids. Looked up from germline, CDR1 is MGHRA and CDR2 is YSYEKL. J lost 2 bases, V lost 0 bases, and 7 bases had no gene match. The CDR3 loop reads CASSQEESGGNTDTQYF. The DNA of the CDR3 is TGCGCCAGCAGCCAAGAGGAATCGGGAGGGAACACAGATACGCAGTATTTT.

There are a few counts of this clone. The chain employs TRBV7-6 and TRBJ1-6, with 10 positions matching TRBD1. This CDR3 region has 19 residues. Germline lookup yields CDR1 SGHVS and CDR2 FNYEAQ. V shed 7 bases and J 1 base; nucleotides not matched to a gene: 13. The CDR3 region has the DNA TGTGCCAGCACCAATCGAGCCTGGGACAGGGGTTCCTATAATTCACCCCTCCACTTT. Protein: CASTNRAWDRGSYNSPLHF.

This clone was observed a handful of times. The V call is TRBV15, the J call TRBJ1-4, with D uncertain. V was shortened by 1 base and J by 4 bases, with 13 bases between the two germline ends. Per the germline V gene, CDR1 is LNHNV and CDR2 is YYDKDF (reference sequence). The CDR3 has 16 amino acids. The CDR3 protein is CATSRVGKLVNEKLFF. The CDR3 coding sequence is TGTGCCACCAGCAGAGTAGGAAAGCTAGTTAATGAAAAACTGTTTTTT. Supplemented by reference TRBV15 and TRBJ1-4, the full variable domain reads DAMVIQNPRYQVTQFGKPVTLSCSQTLNHNVMYWYQQKSSQAPKLLFHYYDKDFNNEADTPDNFQSRRPNTSFCFLDIRSPGLGDTAMYLCATSRVGKLVNEKLFFGSGTQLSVL.

The chain couples TRBV4-1 to TRBJ2-7; maybe TRBD2 (5 bases). The V gene lost 0 bases and the J gene lost 4 bases, with 13 bases spanning the gap. This CDR3 is 15 amino acids long. Germline V gene lookup returns CDR1 MGHRA and CDR2 YSYEKL. This chain's CDR3 is CASSQEPHSGYEQYF. CDR3 DNA: TGCGCCAGCAGCCAAGAACCTCACTCGGGGTACGAGCAGTACTTC.

The rearrangement uses TRBV10-3 and TRBJ2-7; TRBD2 matches at 13 bases. The CDR3 runs to 15 residues. Trimming removed 4 bases from V and 5 bases from J; junction bases left unmatched: 5. From germline, CDR1 is ENHRY and CDR2 SYGVKD. The CDR3 is CAISGTSGSYDEQYF. CDR3 nucleotide sequence: TGTGCCATCAGTGGGACTAGCGGGAGTTACGACGAGCAGTACTTC.

The genes are TRBV6-1 and TRBJ1-6; no reliable D call. With 2 bases removed from V and 4 bases from J, the gap between germline ends came to 9 bases. The CDR3 totals 15 residues. Germline CDR1 reads MNHNS; CDR2 reads SASEGT. CDR3 protein: CASSEPGQYNSPLHF. CDR3 nucleotide sequence: TGTGCCAGCAGTGAACCTGGGCAGTATAATTCACCCCTCCACTTT.

A single count supports this clone. The chain carries TRBV7-6 and TRBJ1-6; D unclear. From germline, CDR1 is SGHVS and CDR2 FNYEAQ. This CDR3 region has 14 residues. The ends were cut back, 5 bases at V and 6 bases at J, with 11 bases in the middle. The CDR3 sequence is CASSRSGLNSPLHF. The CDR3 DNA follows: TGTGCCAGCAGCCGTAGCGGCCTTAATTCACCCCTCCACTTT. Together with reference TRBV7-6 and TRBJ1-6, the CDR3 gives the full variable domain: GAGVSQSPRYKVTKRGQDVALRCDPISGHVSLYWYRQALGQGPEFLTYFNYEAQQDKSGLPNDRFSAERPEGSISTLTIQRTEQRDSAMYRCASSRSGLNSPLHFGNGTRLTVT.

The rearrangement links TRBV5-1 to TRBJ2-1; the D is unclear. The CDR3 loop spans 14 amino acids. V lost 3 bases to trimming and J lost 0 bases, with 7 bases between them. CDR1 is SGHRS and CDR2 is YFSETQ in the germline V gene. CDR3 nucleotides: TGCGCCAGCAGCTACCGGAGCTCCTACAATGAGCAGTTCTTC. Encoded protein: CASSYRSSYNEQFF.

The chain uses TRBV5-1 and TRBJ1-2; maybe TRBD1 (6 bases). Germline V CDR1 and CDR2: SGHRS, YFSETQ. This CDR3 spans 15 amino acids. V was shortened by 0 bases and J by 2 bases, with 11 bases between the two germline ends. CDR3 nucleotide sequence: TGCGCCAGCAGCTTGGAGGCAGGGGCGAACTATGGCTACACCTTC. Its translation is CASSLEAGANYGYTF.

In its sample, this clone was seen once. The genes are TRBV28 and TRBJ2-7; 8 nucleotides match TRBD2. Looked up from germline, CDR1 is MDHEN and CDR2 is SYDVKM. CDR3 size: 15 residues. The trim removed 5 bases at V and 9 bases at J, leaving 15 bases unmatched. The CDR3 is CASSLLLAGSLPQYF. The CDR3 DNA reads TGTGCCAGCAGTCTCCTTCTAGCGGGTTCTTTACCGCAGTACTTC. The entire variable domain, with the rest obtained from reference TRBV28 and TRBJ2-7, is as follows: DVKVTQSSRYLVKRTGEKVFLECVQDMDHENMFWYRQDPGLGLRLIYFSYDVKMKEKGDIPEGYSVSREKKERFSLILESASTNQTSMYLCASSLLLAGSLPQYFGPGTRLTVT.

The chain employs TRBV27 and TRBJ1-2; 8 bases align to TRBD1. V shed 2 bases and J 4 bases; nucleotides not matched to a gene: 6. The CDR3 contains 15 residues. Germline V gene data show CDR1 as MNHEY and CDR2 as SMNVEV (reference sequence). CDR3 amino acids: CASSLRTGIPYGYTF. The CDR3 nucleotides are TGTGCCAGCAGTTTAAGGACAGGGATCCCCTATGGCTACACCTTC.

In its sample, this clone was seen a few times. The chain uses TRBV7-2 and TRBJ1-5; no clear D. The germline gives CDR1 SGHTA, CDR2 FQGNSA. The CDR3 sequence is 15 residues long. The V gene lost 6 bases and the J gene lost 6 bases, with 18 bases spanning the gap. The CDR3 loop reads CASSRTTGGGQPQHF. CDR3 nucleotides: TGTGCCAGCAGTCGAACGACCGGAGGCGGTCAGCCCCAGCATTTT.

This chain connects TRBV28 to TRBJ1-5; D is ambiguous. V was trimmed by 2 bases and J by 0 bases, leaving 8 bases between them. CDR3 length: 15 amino acids. Germline V lookup: CDR1 MDHEN, CDR2 SYDVKM. The CDR3 is CASSLPQHSNQPQHF. CDR3 bases: TGTGCCAGCAGTTTACCCCAACATAGCAATCAGCCCCAGCATTTT.

This clone was seen a single time. The chain couples TRBV13 to TRBJ1-1; D gene uncertain. V lost 6 bases to trimming and J lost 0 bases, with 5 bases between them. Germline loops: CDR1 PRHDT, CDR2 FYEKMQ (reference sequence). The CDR3 sequence is 12 residues long. CDR3 DNA sequence: TGTGCCAGCAGAGAGTTGAACACTGAAGCTTTCTTT. It specifies CASRELNTEAFF. Complete variable domain (other parts from reference TRBV13 and TRBJ1-1): AAGVIQSPRHLIKEKRETATLKCYPIPRHDTVYWYQQGPGQDPQFLISFYEKMQSDKGSIPDRFSAQQFSDYHSELNMSSLELGDSALYFCASRELNTEAFFGQGTRLTVV.

V is TRBV3-1 (or the pseudogene TRBV3-2) and J is TRBJ1-1; TRBD1 agrees at 11 bases. The CDR3 loop spans 16 amino acids. V dropped 4 bases and J dropped 0; count of bases not matched to a gene: 4. Germline V gene sequence: CDR1 LGHDT, CDR2 YNNKEL (reference sequence). CDR3 coding DNA: TGTGCCAGCAGCCGGAGGACAGGGGGCGTGAACACTGAAGCTTTCTTT. This encodes CASSRRTGGVNTEAFF.

V usage is TRBV23-1 and J usage is TRBJ2-7, with D uncertain. TRBV23-1 falls under the ORF class, with uncertain function. V lost 0 bases to trimming and J lost 5 bases, with 14 bases between them. CDR3 size: 15 residues. The CDR3, as DNA: TGCGCCAGCAGTCAATCTGGCCTGGGCACAGACGAGCAGTACTTC. Protein sequence: CASSQSGLGTDEQYF.

This clone has only a few counts. The V gene is TRBV30, the J gene TRBJ2-1; D might be TRBD2 (6 bases). CDR3 length equals 13 residues. V lost 8 bases to trimming and J lost 7 bases, with 18 bases between them. Germline V gene data show CDR1 as GTSNPN and CDR2 as SVGIG (reference sequence). The CDR3 DNA is TGTGCCCTTTCCTCCGGGACTGCGAATGAGCAGTTCTTC. Protein sequence: CALSSGTANEQFF.

The chain combines TRBV29-1 with TRBJ1-1, with a weak D call TRBD1 (5 bases). The V end was cut by 7 bases, the J end by 0 bases, with 12 bases between. CDR1 is SQVTM and CDR2 is ANQGSEA in the germline V gene. CDR3 length: 13 amino acids. This CDR3 reads CSGEAGMNTEAFF. For the CDR3, the DNA is TGCAGCGGGGAAGCAGGGATGAACACTGAAGCTTTCTTT.

The chain joins TRBV4-1 to TRBJ2-3, with 9 bases matching TRBD2. J gave up 12 bases and V 1 base, and 11 bases lay outside the gene matches. Germline CDR1 reads MGHRA; CDR2 reads YSYEKL. This CDR3 has 15 amino acids. The CDR3 region has the DNA TGCGCCAGCAGCCAAGTCGGACTAGCGCCCAGGGATCAGTATTTT. Protein: CASSQVGLAPRDQYF.